This TCR beta chain was recovered during a study of prognosis after radiotherapy for stage I lung cancer. In the study overall: Concurrently with stereotactic body radiotherapy, no other therapy was received by any patient. Study findings and constraints: When patients developed distant metastases, their Shannon entropy after stereotactic body radiation therapy was lower. Following stereotactic body radiation therapy, unique TCR clone counts fell, with a median of about 9,700 versus 6,500.

Starting from genomic DNA, TCR beta CDR3 was amplified through two-round multiplex PCR. Amplification during the initial PCR round employed primers specific to each TRBV and TRBJ gene. One entry per CDR3 protein, called by TCRdb with MiXCR from the multiplex PCR reads. Counted here are about 35,000 distinct CDR3 sequences, approximately 29% occurring once; the ten biggest clones make up 25% to 30%. The blood draw at each of two time points yielded around 6 milliliters of peripheral blood. Germline CDR1 reads MNHEY; CDR2 reads SVGEGT. Trimming pared 0 bases from V and 6 bases from J, leaving 12 bases between. The CDR3 contains 15 residues. By sample fraction, this clonotype is medium-sized (0.01 to 0.1%). What it recognizes is unknown.

The chain uses TRBV6-2 or TRBV6-3 and TRBJ1-5, with D maybe TRBD1 (6 bases). The TCR was taken from a donor over 45 with non-small cell lung cancer. The sequencing here drew on PBMCs, taken before or after stereotactic body radiation therapy (not recorded which). Written as DNA, the CDR3 is TGTGCCAGCAGTTACTCGATGGGGGCGGGTCAGCCCCAGCATTTT. Protein sequence: CASSYSMGAGQPQHF.